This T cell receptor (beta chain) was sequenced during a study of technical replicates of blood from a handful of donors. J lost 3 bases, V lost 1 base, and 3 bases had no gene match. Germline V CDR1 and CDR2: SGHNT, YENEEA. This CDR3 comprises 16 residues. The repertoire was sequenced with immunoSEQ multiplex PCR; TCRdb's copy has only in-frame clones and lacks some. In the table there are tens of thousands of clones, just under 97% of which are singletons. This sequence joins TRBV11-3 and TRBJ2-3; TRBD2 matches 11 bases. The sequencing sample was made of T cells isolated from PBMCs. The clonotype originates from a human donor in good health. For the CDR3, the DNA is TGTGCCAGCAGCTTAGTAGCGGGGGGGCGGACAGATACGCAGTATTTT. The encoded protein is CASSLVAGGRTDTQYF.